Sequencing of this T cell receptor (beta chain) was carried out in a study of cytomegalovirus exposure and HLA in healthy donors (dated by TCRdb to between 2016 and 2019). In terms of the full investigation: An earlier analysis of 587 of the donors reported 250 to 350 Gb of sequence data and 95 million to 120 million unique TCR beta sequences obtained from around 190 million T cells. Rather than drawing on any new phenotypic data, the later analysis identified candidate immune exposures from TCR beta sequences and the way those sequences occurred across donors. The study aimed to test whether signatures of past pathogen exposure could be identified by cataloging public T cell receptors. Across 300 to 400 genotyped donors of the cohort, an average of approximately 240,000 unique TCR beta nucleotide sequences per donor were sequenced, and 15% to 20% of those sequences were non-productive. The genetic ancestry cluster associated with self-reported Caucasian donors included around four fifths of the approximately 430 genotyped donors. Genome-wide SNP genotypes for about 65% of the roughly 670 donors were used in a later genetic analysis, which treated that subset as a discovery cohort. An early release that covered roughly 600 HLA-typed donors contained approximately 320 gigabases of sequencing data and around 85 million unique TCR sequences. Every discovery cohort repertoire had been produced on one sequencing platform. HLA typing covered class I and class II loci at four-digit resolution. To predict cytomegalovirus infection status, the study combined high-throughput TCR immunosequencing, statistical association of individual TCRs with disease status, and machine learning. Typing coverage varied by locus: roughly 629-640 donors for A, B, C, DRB1 and DQB1; approximately 500 for DQA1; approximately 610 for DPA1; under 490 for DPB1. A separate validation cohort of roughly 120 different subjects was used in addition to the roughly 670-subject first cohort. Using immunosequencing, the study profiled T cell repertoires from 500 to 800 subjects and related those repertoires to cytomegalovirus serostatus. A later analysis re-analyzed previously published TCR beta repertoires from 550 to 700 donors and added high-resolution HLA genotyping to study TCR occurrence patterns. Donor age, sex, ethnicity and CMV serostatus were collected together with the repertoire data. In an earlier analysis of roughly 580 of the donors, high-throughput TCR beta sequencing was used to judge whether each TCR beta V gene segment behaved as functional or pseudogenic. Because of strong linkage in the cohort, five DR-DQ haplotypes were treated as single units for association and clustering. Paper-wide results and their limitations: While some public TCRs were present in many individuals, most TCR sequences turned up only very rarely across donors. The classifier was reported to diagnose cytomegalovirus status with high specificity and sensitivity in both the original and validation cohorts. Because counts were too low, approximately 15 rarely observed V segments, including chromosome 9 orphons, were excluded from the earlier analysis of 587 of the donors. In vitro tests confirmed that a few of the cytomegalovirus-associated TCR beta chains recognize cytomegalovirus antigens. The presence/absence analyses assumed that sequencing depth was roughly uniform across donors, and that assumption may not be true. The study listed 150 to 200 TCR beta chains as associated with cytomegalovirus. HLA typing was unavailable for some donors at each locus, so association tests used only the typed subset. A later genetic analysis reported fewer N-insertions in productive TCRs among donors in an Asian-associated ancestry cluster than the approximately 670-donor mean. Specific HLA alleles were associated with 15,000 to 20,000 TCR beta sequences at a false discovery rate of 0.05 in a later analysis. The only immune exposure information available for the cohort was CMV serostatus. Broadly in line with IMGT annotations, most TCR beta V segments showed up in productive rearrangements about 87% or about 30% of the time in an earlier analysis of approximately 640 of the donors. A later genetic analysis associated a missense DCLRE1C variant with V-gene and J-gene trimming of TCR beta chains, and an independent cohort replicated the association. The sequencing pipeline was judged likely to have produced a cluster of highly shared sequence variants as a technical artifact. Some IMGT-functional V segments, including TRBV6-2 and TRBV6-3, could not be told apart with the 87-base-pair reads, so those segments were excluded. A later analysis found that TCR association rates varied across HLA loci, with DRB1 alleles showing the most associated TCRs and HLA-C alleles the fewest. Only TCR beta chains were sequenced in this cohort, and the absence of alpha or paired-chain data limited detectable features. Linkage disequilibrium might explain the correlated functional status among segregating V segments, but an unknown experimental factor could not be excluded. A further reported finding was that TCR beta sequences accurately predicted the HLA-A and HLA-B alleles for most subjects in the first cohort. When HLA alleles, especially DR and DQ, strongly co-occurred, TCR associations were difficult to assign to individual alleles. In a later analysis, most CMV-associated TCR beta chains were found to appear HLA-restricted, with HLA associations seemingly driven largely by CMV exposure. The authors suggested that the approach could potentially be generalized to other disease states and immunological phenotypes. Compared with equally common non-associated chains, HLA-associated TCR beta chains in a later analysis were more clonally expanded and had lower generation probabilities. Several of the top co-occurrence clusters appeared to be linked to parvovirus B19, influenza, CMV and Epstein-Barr virus, according to a later analysis.

Library preparation was by the immunoSEQ multiplex PCR assay. The multiplex PCR relied on a mix of 60 forward primers for TCR Vbeta segments and 13 reverse primers for TCR Jbeta segments. The CDR3 region of rearranged TCR beta genes was amplified from genomic DNA by a multiplex PCR assay. The amplified TCR beta libraries were sequenced on the Illumina HiSeq System as 87-base-pair reads. As for the authors' bioinformatics: A later analysis counted about 80 million unique TCR beta chains across the roughly 700 repertoires, and around 9.9 million of these chains were shared by at least two donors. A nearest-neighbor algorithm error-corrected the raw reads and collapsed the reads into unique sequences, merging closely related sequences to remove PCR and sequencing errors. To assign V, D and J gene segments, CDR3 sequences were aligned to IMGT reference sequences. For a sequence to be retained, a match of at least six nucleotides was required to both a V gene segment and a J gene segment. A rearrangement was called productive if the CDR3 had no stop codons and remained in frame with V and J, and every other rearrangement was called non-productive. Following IMGT convention, CDR3 was defined as the stretch from the second conserved V-encoded cysteine up to the conserved J-encoded phenylalanine. The earlier analysis of about 640 of the donors excluded any sequence lacking an unambiguous match to a single V gene segment. In an earlier analysis of several hundred of the donors, V segments were called functional above 56.7% productive rearrangements and were called segregating when the between-donor standard deviation exceeded 5%. To diagnose cytomegalovirus status from the catalog of TCR beta chain sequences, a statistical classification framework was built. In a later analysis, V and J genes were assigned by comparing TCR nucleotide sequences against IMGT/GENE-DB human TR gene sequences. Using the TCRdist pipeline, a later analysis assigned CDR3 sequences along with most-parsimonious VDJ recombination scenarios. In a later analysis, each TCR beta chain was defined by its CDR3 amino acid sequence together with its V-gene family, and reads lacking a unique V-gene family were excluded. A later analysis removed several hundred highly shared, low-generation-probability nucleotide sequences to deal with suspected cross-contamination and a sequencing artifact. A later analysis calculated a clonal expansion index for each public chain from normalized within-repertoire ranks of inferred template counts. Generation probabilities in a later analysis came from a VDJ recombination model fitted to out-of-frame rearrangements, and those results were checked against IGoR. In a later analysis, hypergeometric tests were used to score TCR-TCR, TCR-HLA and TCR-CMV co-occurrence, with a repertoire-size bias correction applied to TCR pairs. To estimate false discovery rates, a later analysis permuted the HLA or CMV assignments 20 times. A later analysis grouped co-occurring TCRs with DBSCAN, adding TCRdist sequence similarity when clustering within HLA-allele-positive subsets. Repertoires with fewer than 30,000 or more than 120,000 public chains, plus five repertoires with anomalous nucleotide sharing, were excluded from co-occurrence clustering. The table comes from immuneACCESS by way of TCRdb, which keeps in-frame sequences with V and J called. Part of the clones is missing from these tables; in studies checked, under half for an unresolved V gene and the rest for unknown reasons. D and trimming were read from the DNA, whereas the V and J calls and clone size are those reported in that table. In this sample the table shows 160,000 or so clones, almost 80% of which occur a single time. Clones ranked in the top ten supply under 1.5% of the sample.

The CDR3 sequence holds 16 residues, the cysteine and phenylalanine included. Kept here is only the CDR3 DNA, which spans 48 bases and is read in frame from base 1. As encoded in the germline V gene, CDR1 is SGHDT while CDR2 is YYEEEE. The junction shows trimming of 4 bases on V and 1 base on J, plus 17 bases between the germline ends. About this clone itself: What this receptor recognizes is not known. The record has no base qualities; no much larger clone is one base away.

The cohort comprised 670 or so healthy bone marrow donors. All cohort members were sampled while nominally healthy, although unrecorded immune exposures were likely present. The donor was CMV seronegative and belonged to the group of approximately 320 seronegative cohort members. A peripheral blood sample was collected from each donor, and TCR beta sequencing was performed on peripheral blood mononuclear cells. The Qiagen DNeasy Blood Extraction Kit was used to extract genomic DNA from the blood cell samples. Sample: PBMCs. The rearranged segments are TRBV5-6 and TRBJ1-1, with no reliable assignment of the D segment. This receptor was identified in a male donor in good health and CMV-seronegative. The CDR3 reads CASSLLPKSRNTEAFF. The bases read TGTGCCAGCAGCCTCCTACCTAAAAGTAGGAACACTGAAGCTTTCTTT.